This T cell receptor beta chain was observed in a study of patients and donors after allogeneic stem cell transplantation. This clonotype was counted a few times. The CDR3 length is 14 residues. V was cut by 4 bases and J by 1 base, with 10 bases left in between. Germline V gene data show CDR1 as LNHDA and CDR2 as SQIVND (reference sequence). One entry per CDR3 protein results from TCRdb running MiXCR on the RT-PCR reads. Of about a million distinct CDR3 sequences in the sample, around 17% were seen once. The receptor was isolated from a human donor who was either an allogeneic HSCT recipient or a stem cell or donor lymphocyte infusion donor (not recorded which). It is not recorded whose cells these are; they may come from a transplant donor. The sequenced sample was blood, either unsorted or a sorted T cell fraction (not recorded which). V gene TRBV19 combines with J gene TRBJ1-1; D unclear. CDR3 sequence reads: CASSTTYSNTEAFF. CDR3 DNA: TGTGCCAGTAGTACGACGTATTCGAACACTGAAGCTTTCTTT.